This T cell receptor (beta chain) was identified during a study of blood T cell repertoires in COVID-19. The protocol was immunoSEQ multiplex PCR, while the TCRdb copy is restricted to in-frame clones and leaves out a portion. The data show around 100,000 clones, with more than 80% seen just once and around 3.8% held by the top ten. Deletions cut 0 bases from V and 9 bases from J, with 17 bases between. CDR1 LGHDT and CDR2 YNNKEL come from the germline V gene (reference sequence). The CDR3 runs 15 residues. The sequence was obtained from a woman in her sixties or seventies with acute or convalescent COVID-19. The chain links TRBV3-1 (or the pseudogene TRBV3-2) to TRBJ1-2, with no clear D. Sequences were obtained from peripheral blood. CDR3 nucleotide sequence: TGTGCCAGCAGCCAAGAGTCGGGATCCCTTAGCAGCTACACCTTC. Translating gives CASSQESGSLSSYTF.